This T cell receptor beta chain derives from a study of cytomegalovirus exposure and HLA in healthy donors. The germline gives CDR1 MRHNA, CDR2 SNTAGT. V lost 2 bases to trimming and J lost 6 bases; unmatched junction nucleotides: 8. The CDR3 consists of 15 residues. General observations from the study: Reported results showed that the classifier diagnosed cytomegalovirus status with high specificity and sensitivity.

This PCR relied on a set of 60 Vbeta primers and 13 Jbeta primers. Some clones are missing from TCRdb's copy, which holds only in-frame ones; the method was immunoSEQ multiplex PCR. The sample contains some 130,000 clones, 77% of which appear only once. Points on this clone: Its antigen is undetermined.

The chain links TRBV6-4 to TRBJ2-3, with TRBD2 matching over 7 bases. The source is a man aged 25-45 years in good health and CMV-seronegative. The sequenced sample consisted of PBMCs. In DNA, the CDR3 is TGTGCCAGCAGTGACCTGGGAGGGTCGGGTGATACGCAGTATTTT. Translating gives CASSDLGGSGDTQYF.